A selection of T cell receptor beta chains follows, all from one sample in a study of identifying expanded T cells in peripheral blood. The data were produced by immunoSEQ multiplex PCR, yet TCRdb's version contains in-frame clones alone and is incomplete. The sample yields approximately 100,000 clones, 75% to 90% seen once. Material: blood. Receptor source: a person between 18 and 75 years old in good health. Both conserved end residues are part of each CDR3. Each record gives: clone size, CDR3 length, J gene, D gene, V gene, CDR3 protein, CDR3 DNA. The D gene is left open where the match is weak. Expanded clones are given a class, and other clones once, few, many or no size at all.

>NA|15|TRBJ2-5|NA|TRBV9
CASSGSNGAGETQYF
TGTGCCAGCAGCGGCTCCAACGGGGCCGGGGAGACCCAGTACTTC
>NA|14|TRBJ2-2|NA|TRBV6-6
CASSSTGNTGELFF
TGTGCCAGCAGTTCTACAGGGAACACCGGGGAGCTGTTTTTT
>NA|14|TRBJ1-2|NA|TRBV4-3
CASSQDTGTYGYTF
TGCGCCAGCAGCCAAGATACAGGGACCTATGGCTACACCTTC
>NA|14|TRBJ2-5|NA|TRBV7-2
CASSSVGNQETQYF
TGTGCCAGCAGCTCCGTTGGGAACCAGGAGACCCAGTACTTC
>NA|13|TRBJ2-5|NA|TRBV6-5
CASSWTVEETQYF
TGTGCCAGCAGTTGGACTGTCGAAGAGACCCAGTACTTC
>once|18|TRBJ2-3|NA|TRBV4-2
CASSRNGGAGRSTDTQYF
TGTGCCAGCAGCCGCAATGGAGGGGCTGGGCGTAGCACAGATACGCAGTATTTT
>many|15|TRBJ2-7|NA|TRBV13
CASSRRLRASYEQYF
TGTGCCAGCAGCCGGAGACTACGAGCCTCCTACGAGCAGTACTTC
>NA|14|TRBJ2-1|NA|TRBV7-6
CASSPFSVYNEQFF
TGTGCCAGCAGCCCATTTTCGGTGTACAATGAGCAGTTCTTC
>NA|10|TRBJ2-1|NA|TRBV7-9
CASSNAEQFF
TGTGCCAGCAGTAACGCGGAGCAGTTCTTC
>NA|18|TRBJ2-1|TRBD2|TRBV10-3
CATAGTSGGQSSYNEQFF
TGTGCCACTGCCGGGACTAGCGGGGGGCAGAGCTCCTACAATGAGCAGTTCTTC
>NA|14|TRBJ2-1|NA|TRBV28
CASRPGSSYNEQFF
TGTGCCAGCAGGCCAGGGAGCTCCTACAATGAGCAGTTCTTC
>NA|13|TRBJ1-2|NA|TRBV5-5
CASSFEEVYGYTF
TGTGCCAGCAGCTTTGAGGAAGTCTATGGCTACACCTTC
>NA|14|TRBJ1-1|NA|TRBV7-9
CASSLLAANTEAFF
TGTGCCAGCAGCTTACTAGCAGCGAACACTGAAGCTTTCTTT
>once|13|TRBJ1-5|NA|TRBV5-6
CESGSYSNQPQHF
TGTGAATCAGGGTCATATAGCAATCAGCCCCAGCATTTT
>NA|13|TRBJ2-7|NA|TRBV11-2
CASSPSSSREQYF
TGTGCCAGCAGCCCCTCCAGCTCCAGAGAGCAGTACTTC
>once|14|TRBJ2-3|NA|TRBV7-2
CASSLAGSTDTQYF
TGTGCCAGCAGCTTAGCGGGGAGCACAGATACGCAGTATTTT
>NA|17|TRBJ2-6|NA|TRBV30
CAWSANTGRGGANVLTF
TGTGCCTGGAGTGCGAATACAGGGCGGGGGGGGGCCAACGTCCTGACTTTC
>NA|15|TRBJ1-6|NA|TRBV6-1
CASSEGEGPNSPLHF
TGTGCCAGCAGTGAAGGGGAGGGTCCTAATTCACCCCTCCACTTT
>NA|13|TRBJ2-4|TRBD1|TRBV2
CASSDRGKNIQYF
TGTGCCAGCTCTGACAGGGGTAAAAACATTCAGTACTTC
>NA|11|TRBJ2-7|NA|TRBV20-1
CSARRDGQQYF
TGCAGTGCTAGACGGGACGGCCAGCAGTACTTC
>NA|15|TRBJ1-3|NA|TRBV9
CASSPLWKGGNTIYF
TGTGCCAGCAGCCCCCTATGGAAAGGTGGAAACACCATATATTTT
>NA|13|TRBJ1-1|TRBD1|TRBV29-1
CSVVQNRGSEAFF
TGCAGCGTGGTACAGAACAGGGGTTCTGAAGCTTTCTTT
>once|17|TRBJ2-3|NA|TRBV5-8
CASSGTGTSGRTDTQYF
TGTGCCAGCAGCGGCACCGGGACCAGTGGTCGGACGGATACGCAGTATTTT
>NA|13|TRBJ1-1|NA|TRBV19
CASSILAGTEAFF
TGTGCCAGTAGTATACTAGCGGGCACTGAAGCTTTCTTT
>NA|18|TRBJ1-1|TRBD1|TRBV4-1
CASSPRHRDRAMNTEAFF
TGCGCCAGCAGCCCACGGCATCGGGACAGAGCCATGAACACTGAAGCTTTCTTT
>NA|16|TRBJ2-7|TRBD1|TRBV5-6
CASSPDRSGIMNEQYF
TGTGCCAGCAGCCCGGACAGGTCCGGAATAATGAACGAGCAGTACTTC
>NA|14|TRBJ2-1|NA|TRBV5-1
CASNLDGIPGEQFF
TGCGCCAGCAACTTGGATGGCATTCCGGGGGAGCAGTTCTTC
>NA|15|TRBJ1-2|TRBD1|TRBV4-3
CASSLGQEEFYGYTF
TGCGCCAGCAGCCTTGGACAGGAGGAATTCTATGGCTACACCTTC
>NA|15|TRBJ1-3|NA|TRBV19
CASSPRRNSGNTIYF
TGTGCCAGTAGCCCTCGACGGAACTCTGGAAACACCATATATTTT
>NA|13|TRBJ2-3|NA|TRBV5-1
CASSLGGTDTQYF
TGCGCCAGCAGCTTAGGAGGCACAGATACGCAGTATTTT
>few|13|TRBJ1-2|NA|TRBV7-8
CASSLDGNYGYTF
TGTGCCAGCAGCTTGGACGGGAACTATGGCTACACCTTC
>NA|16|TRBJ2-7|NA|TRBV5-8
CASSPKSWGRTREQYF
TGTGCCAGCAGCCCCAAGAGTTGGGGGAGGACGAGGGAGCAGTACTTC
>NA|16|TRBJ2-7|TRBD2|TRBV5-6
CASSTGLAGFSYEQYF
TGTGCCAGCAGCACGGGACTAGCGGGGTTCTCCTACGAGCAGTACTTC